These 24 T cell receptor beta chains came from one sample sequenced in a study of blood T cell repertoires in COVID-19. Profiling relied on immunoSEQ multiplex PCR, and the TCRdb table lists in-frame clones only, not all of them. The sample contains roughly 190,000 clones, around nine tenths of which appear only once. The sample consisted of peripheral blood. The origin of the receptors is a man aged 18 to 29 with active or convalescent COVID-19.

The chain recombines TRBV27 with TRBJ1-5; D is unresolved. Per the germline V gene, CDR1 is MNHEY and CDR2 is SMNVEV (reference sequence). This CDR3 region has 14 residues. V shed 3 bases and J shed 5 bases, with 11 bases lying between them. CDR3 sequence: CASSLNSIYQPQHF. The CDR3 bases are TGTGCCAGCAGTTTGAACAGCATCTATCAGCCCCAGCATTTT.

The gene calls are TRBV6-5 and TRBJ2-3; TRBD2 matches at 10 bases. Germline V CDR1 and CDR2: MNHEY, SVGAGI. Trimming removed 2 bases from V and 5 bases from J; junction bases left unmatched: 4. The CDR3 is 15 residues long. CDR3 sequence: CASSYQRGGVDTQYF. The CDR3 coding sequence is TGTGCCAGCAGTTACCAGCGGGGGGGCGTAGATACGCAGTATTTT.

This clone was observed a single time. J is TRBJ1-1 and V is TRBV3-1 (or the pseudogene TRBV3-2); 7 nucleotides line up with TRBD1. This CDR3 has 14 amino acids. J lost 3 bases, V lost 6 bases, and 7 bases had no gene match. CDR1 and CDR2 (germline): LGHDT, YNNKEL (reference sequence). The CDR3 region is CASRYRGRDTEAFF. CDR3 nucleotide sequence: TGTGCCAGCAGGTACAGGGGAAGGGACACTGAAGCTTTCTTT.

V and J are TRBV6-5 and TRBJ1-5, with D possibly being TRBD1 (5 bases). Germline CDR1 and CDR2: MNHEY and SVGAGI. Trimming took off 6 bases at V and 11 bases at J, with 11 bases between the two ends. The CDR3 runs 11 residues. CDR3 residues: CASRAGVAQHF. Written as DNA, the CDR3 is TGTGCCAGCAGGGCGGGGGTAGCCCAGCATTTT.

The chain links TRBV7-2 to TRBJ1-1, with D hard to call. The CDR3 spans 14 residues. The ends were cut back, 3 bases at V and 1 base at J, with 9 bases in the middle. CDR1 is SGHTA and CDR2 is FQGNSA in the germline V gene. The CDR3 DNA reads TGTGCCAGCAGCTTTGCTCCGGGGAACACTGAAGCTTTCTTT. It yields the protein CASSFAPGNTEAFF.

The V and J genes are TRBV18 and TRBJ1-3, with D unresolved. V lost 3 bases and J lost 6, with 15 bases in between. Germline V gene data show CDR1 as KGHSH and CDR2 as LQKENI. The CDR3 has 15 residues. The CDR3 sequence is CASSPSSAVENTIYF. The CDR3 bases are TGTGCCAGCTCACCTAGCAGCGCGGTAGAAAACACCATATATTTT.

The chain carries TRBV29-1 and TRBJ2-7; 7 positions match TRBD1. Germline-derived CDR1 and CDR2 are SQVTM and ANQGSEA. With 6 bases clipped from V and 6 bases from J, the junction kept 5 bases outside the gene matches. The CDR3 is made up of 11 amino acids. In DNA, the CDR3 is TGCAGCGTCGGGACAGCCGGCGAGCAGTACTTC. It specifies CSVGTAGEQYF.

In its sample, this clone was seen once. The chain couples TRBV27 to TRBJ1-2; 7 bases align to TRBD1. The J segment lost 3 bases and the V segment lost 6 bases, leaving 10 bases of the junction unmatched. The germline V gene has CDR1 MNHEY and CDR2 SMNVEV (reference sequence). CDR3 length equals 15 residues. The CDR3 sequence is CASSPRTGVYYGYTF. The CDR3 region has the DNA TGTGCCAGCAGCCCTAGAACAGGGGTCTACTATGGCTACACCTTC.

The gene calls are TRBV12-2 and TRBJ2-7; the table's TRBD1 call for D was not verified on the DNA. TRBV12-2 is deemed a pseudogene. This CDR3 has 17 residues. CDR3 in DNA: TGTGCAAGTCGCGTAGAAGCCGGGACAGGGATTAACTACGAGCAGTACTTC. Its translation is CASRVEAGTGINYEQYF.

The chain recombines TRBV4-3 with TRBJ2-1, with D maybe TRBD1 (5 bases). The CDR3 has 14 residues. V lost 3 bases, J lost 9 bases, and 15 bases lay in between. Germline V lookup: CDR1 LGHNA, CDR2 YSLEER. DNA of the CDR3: TGCGCCAGCAGCCAGGACCTAGGGGTTGTTGAGCAGTTCTTC. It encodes CASSQDLGVVEQFF.

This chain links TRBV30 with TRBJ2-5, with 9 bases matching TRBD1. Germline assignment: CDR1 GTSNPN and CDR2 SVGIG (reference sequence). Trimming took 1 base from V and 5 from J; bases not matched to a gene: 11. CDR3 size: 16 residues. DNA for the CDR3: TGTGCCTGGAGTGGTGGACAGGGGAATCATTTGGAGACCCAGTACTTC. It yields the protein CAWSGGQGNHLETQYF.

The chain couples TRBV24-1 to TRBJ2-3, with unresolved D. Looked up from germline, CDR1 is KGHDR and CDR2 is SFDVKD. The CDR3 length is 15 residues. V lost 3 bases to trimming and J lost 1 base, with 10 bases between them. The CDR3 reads CATSDLSGGTDTQYF. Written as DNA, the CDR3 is TGTGCCACCAGTGATCTGTCCGGAGGCACAGATACGCAGTATTTT.

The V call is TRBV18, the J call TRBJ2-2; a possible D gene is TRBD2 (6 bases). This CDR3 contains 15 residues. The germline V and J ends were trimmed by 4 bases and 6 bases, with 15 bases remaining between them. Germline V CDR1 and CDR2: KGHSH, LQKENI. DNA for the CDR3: TGTGCCAGCTCACGATCAGGAGGGTTTCCCGGGGAGCTGTTTTTT. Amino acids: CASSRSGGFPGELFF.

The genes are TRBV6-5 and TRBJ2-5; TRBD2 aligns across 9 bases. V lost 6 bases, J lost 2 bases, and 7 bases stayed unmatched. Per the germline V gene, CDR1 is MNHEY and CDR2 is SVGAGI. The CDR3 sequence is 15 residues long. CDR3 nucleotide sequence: TGTGCCAGCAGATGGTTAGCGGGAGAACAAGAGACCCAGTACTTC. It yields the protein CASRWLAGEQETQYF.

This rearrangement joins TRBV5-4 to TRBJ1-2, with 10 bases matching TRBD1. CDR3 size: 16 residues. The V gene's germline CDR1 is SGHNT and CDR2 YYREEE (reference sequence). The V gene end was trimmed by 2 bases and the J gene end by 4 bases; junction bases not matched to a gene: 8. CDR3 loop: CASSLQTGGAIYGYTF. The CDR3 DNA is TGTGCCAGCAGCTTACAGACAGGGGGCGCGATCTATGGCTACACCTTC.

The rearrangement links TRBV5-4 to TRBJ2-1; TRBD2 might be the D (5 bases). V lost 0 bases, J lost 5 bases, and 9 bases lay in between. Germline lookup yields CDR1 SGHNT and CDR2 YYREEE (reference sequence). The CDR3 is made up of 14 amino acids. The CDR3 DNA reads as TGTGCCAGCAGCTTGGTTTCGGGGAACAATGAGCAGTTCTTC. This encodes CASSLVSGNNEQFF.

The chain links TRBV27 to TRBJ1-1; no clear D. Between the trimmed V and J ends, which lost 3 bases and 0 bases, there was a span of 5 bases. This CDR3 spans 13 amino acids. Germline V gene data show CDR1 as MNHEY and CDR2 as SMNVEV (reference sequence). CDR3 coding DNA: TGTGCCAGCAGTTTTGTAGTGAACACTGAAGCTTTCTTT. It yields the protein CASSFVVNTEAFF.

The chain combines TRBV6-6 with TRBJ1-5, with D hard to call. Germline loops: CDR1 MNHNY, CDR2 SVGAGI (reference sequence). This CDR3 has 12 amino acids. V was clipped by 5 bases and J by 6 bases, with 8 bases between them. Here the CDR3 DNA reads TGTGCCAGCAGTCCCTGGGCTCAGCCCCAGCATTTT. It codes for CASSPWAQPQHF.

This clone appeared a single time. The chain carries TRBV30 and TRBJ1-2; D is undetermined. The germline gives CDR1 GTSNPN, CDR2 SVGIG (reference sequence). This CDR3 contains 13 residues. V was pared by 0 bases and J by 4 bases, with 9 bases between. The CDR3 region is CAWSVLAFYGYTF. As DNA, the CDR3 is TGTGCCTGGAGTGTACTCGCCTTCTATGGCTACACCTTC.

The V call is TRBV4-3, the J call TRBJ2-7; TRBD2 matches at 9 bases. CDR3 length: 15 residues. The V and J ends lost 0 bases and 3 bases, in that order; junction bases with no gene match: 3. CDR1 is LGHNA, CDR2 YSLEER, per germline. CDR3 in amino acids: CASSQEASGVYEQYF. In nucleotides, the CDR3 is TGCGCCAGCAGCCAAGAGGCTAGCGGGGTCTACGAGCAGTACTTC.

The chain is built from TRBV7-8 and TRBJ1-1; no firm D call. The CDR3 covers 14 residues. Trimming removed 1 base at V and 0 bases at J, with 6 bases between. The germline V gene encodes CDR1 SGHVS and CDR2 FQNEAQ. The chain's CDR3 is CASSLGGMNTEAFF. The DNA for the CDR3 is TGTGCCAGCAGCTTAGGCGGTATGAACACTGAAGCTTTCTTT.

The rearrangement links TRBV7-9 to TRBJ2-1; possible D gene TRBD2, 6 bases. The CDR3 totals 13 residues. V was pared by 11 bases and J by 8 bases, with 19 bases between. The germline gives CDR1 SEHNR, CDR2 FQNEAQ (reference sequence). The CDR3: CAVRGLLGHEQFF. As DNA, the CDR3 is TGTGCCGTACGGGGGTTACTGGGGCATGAGCAGTTCTTC.

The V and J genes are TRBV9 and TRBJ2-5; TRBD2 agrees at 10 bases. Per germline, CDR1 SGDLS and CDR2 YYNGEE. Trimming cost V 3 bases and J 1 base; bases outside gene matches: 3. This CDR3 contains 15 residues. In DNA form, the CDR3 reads TGTGCCAGCAGCGCGACTAGCGGGTCCCAAGAGACCCAGTACTTC. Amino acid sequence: CASSATSGSQETQYF.

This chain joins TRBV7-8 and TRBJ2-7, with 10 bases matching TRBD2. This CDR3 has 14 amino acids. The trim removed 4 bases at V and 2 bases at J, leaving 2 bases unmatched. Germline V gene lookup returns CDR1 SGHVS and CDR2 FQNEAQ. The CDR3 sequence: CASSWTSGAYEQYF. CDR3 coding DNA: TGTGCCAGCAGCTGGACTAGCGGAGCCTACGAGCAGTACTTC.